The present TCR beta chain was sequenced within a study of metastatic and nonmetastatic thyroid tumors. For the study at large: Across peripheral blood and tumor or nodule tissue samples taken from malignant and benign thyroid patients, the repertoires were compared with one another.

No patient received treatment before thyroid surgery. Using MiXCR, TCRdb re-called clones from the PCR reads. The sample holds 30,000 to 45,000 clones, about 27% seen once. Worth noting for this clone: Its antigen is unknown. This may stem from a read error, because a much larger clone lies one nucleotide away.

Study-wide results and limits: It was reported that TCR beta diversity was significantly higher in malignant thyroid tumors than benign nodules, in blood and tumor.

The germline gives CDR1 MNHEY, CDR2 SVGAGI. The CDR3 is 14 residues long. Sequences were obtained from blood. V and J are TRBV6-5 and TRBJ2-7, with D perhaps matching TRBD2 (5 bases). This sequence was found in a male donor with papillary thyroid cancer or a benign thyroid nodule (not recorded which). Some clones in this sample may be carry-over from other donors' samples. In DNA form, the CDR3 reads TGTGCCAGCAGTTACCGGGAATGGAGTGACGAGCAGTGCTTC. Protein product: CASSYREWSDEQCF.